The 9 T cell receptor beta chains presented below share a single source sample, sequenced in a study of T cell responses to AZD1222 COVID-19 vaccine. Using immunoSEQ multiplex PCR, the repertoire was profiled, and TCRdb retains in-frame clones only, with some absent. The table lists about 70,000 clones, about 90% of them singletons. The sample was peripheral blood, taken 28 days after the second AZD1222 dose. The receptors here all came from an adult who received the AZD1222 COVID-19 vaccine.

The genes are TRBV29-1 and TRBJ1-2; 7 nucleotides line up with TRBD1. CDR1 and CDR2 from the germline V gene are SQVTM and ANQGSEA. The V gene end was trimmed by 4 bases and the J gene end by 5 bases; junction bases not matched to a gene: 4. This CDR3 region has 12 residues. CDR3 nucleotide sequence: TGCAGCGTTGTCCAGGGGGGGTATGGCTACACCTTC. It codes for CSVVQGGYGYTF.

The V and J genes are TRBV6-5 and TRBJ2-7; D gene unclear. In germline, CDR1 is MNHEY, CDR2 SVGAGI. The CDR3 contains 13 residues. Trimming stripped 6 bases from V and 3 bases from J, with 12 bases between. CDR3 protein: CASRPPGNYEQYF. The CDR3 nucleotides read TGTGCCAGCAGGCCCCCGGGCAACTACGAGCAGTACTTC.

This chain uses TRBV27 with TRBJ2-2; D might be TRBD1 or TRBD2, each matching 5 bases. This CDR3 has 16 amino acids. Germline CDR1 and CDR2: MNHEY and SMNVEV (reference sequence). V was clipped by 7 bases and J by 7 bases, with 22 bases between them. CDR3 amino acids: CASTARGRAVIGELFF. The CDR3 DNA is TGTGCCAGCACCGCTAGGGGACGGGCCGTTATCGGGGAGCTGTTTTTT.

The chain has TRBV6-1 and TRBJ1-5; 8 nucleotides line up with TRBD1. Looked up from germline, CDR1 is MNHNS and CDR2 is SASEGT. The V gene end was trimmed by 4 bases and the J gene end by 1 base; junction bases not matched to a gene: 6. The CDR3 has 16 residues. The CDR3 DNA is TGTGCCAGCAGTGCGGTGACAGGGGCGAGCAATCAGCCCCAGCATTTT. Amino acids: CASSAVTGASNQPQHF.

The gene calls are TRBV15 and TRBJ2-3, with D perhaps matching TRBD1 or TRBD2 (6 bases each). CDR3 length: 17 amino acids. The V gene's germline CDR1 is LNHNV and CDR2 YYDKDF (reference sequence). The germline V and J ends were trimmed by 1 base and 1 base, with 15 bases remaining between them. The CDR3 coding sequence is TGTGCCACCAGCAGAGTAGGAGGGGGACACCGCACAGATACGCAGTATTTT. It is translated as CATSRVGGGHRTDTQYF.

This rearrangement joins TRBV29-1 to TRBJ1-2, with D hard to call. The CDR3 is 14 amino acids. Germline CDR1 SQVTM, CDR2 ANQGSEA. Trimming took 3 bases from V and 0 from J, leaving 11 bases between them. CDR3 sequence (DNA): TGCAGCGTTGACGCGACGGAGACTAACTATGGCTACACCTTC. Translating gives CSVDATETNYGYTF.

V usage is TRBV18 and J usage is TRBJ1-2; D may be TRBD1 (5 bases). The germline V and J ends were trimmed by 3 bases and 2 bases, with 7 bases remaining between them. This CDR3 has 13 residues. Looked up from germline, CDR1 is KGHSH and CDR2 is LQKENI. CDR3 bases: TGTGCCAGCTCACCTCCAGGGAACTATGGCTACACCTTC. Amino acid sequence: CASSPPGNYGYTF.

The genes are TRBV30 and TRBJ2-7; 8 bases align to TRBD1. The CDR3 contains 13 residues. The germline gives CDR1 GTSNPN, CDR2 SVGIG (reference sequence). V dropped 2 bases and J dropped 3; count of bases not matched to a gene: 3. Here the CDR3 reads CAWSPGQDYEQYF. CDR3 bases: TGTGCCTGGAGTCCGGGACAGGACTACGAGCAGTACTTC.

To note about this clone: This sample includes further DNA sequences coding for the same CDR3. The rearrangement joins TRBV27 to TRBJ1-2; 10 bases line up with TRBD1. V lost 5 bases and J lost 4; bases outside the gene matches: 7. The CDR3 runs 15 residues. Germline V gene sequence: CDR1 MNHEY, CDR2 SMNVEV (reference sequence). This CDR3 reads CASSPGTGVRYGYTF. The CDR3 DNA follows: TGTGCCAGCAGTCCCGGGACAGGGGTTCGCTATGGCTACACCTTC.